The T cell receptor (beta chain) under discussion was sequenced for a study of cytomegalovirus exposure and HLA in healthy donors. Study-level points and caveats: Many donors shared some public TCRs, even though most TCR sequences were rare. It was reported that the classifier diagnosed cytomegalovirus status with high specificity and sensitivity in both the original and validation cohorts. The study designated roughly 160 TCR beta chains cytomegalovirus-associated. It was found in a later analysis that first-cohort TCR clusters tended to co-occur in the 100 to 150 validation repertoires.

Germline CDR1 and CDR2: WNHNN and SYGVQD (reference sequence). The CDR3 spans 20 residues. Trimming cost V 0 bases and J 1 base; bases outside gene matches: 17. Measured with immunoSEQ multiplex PCR; TCRdb has only the in-frame clones, and not every one. The table has a few hundred thousand clones, 88% seen once. Only one count was recorded for this clone. The antigen remains undetermined. What was sequenced was PBMCs. The V gene is TRBV10-1, the J gene TRBJ1-1; 7 bases match TRBD1. The sequence came from a man in his thirties or forties in good health and CMV-seronegative. CDR3 region: CASSESKGARGFNPNTEAFF. The CDR3 DNA is TGCGCCAGCAGTGAGTCGAAGGGGGCCCGGGGGTTCAACCCGAACACTGAAGCTTTCTTT.